What follows are 15 T cell receptor beta chains derived from one specimen sequenced in a study of blood T cell repertoires in COVID-19. The assay was immunoSEQ multiplex PCR, and TCRdb's table has in-frame clones only and misses some. The repertoire holds around 280,000 clones, with about 89% as singletons. Material: PBMCs or T cells enriched from blood (not recorded which). The source is a middle-aged woman who had recovered from COVID-19.

Turning to this clone: The junction departs from germline at one end; a sequencing error may be responsible. V and J are TRBV6-5 and TRBJ1-1, with D tentatively TRBD1 (5 bases). This CDR3 comprises 13 residues. CDR1 and CDR2 (germline): MNHEY, SVGAGI. CDR3 DNA: TGTGCCAGCAGGAGGGAGGAGATAGGACACCTGCCTTTT. This codes for CASRREEIGHLPF.

The chain has TRBV16 and TRBJ1-2; maybe TRBD1 (6 bases). Germline V gene sequence: CDR1 KGHSY, CDR2 FQNENV. The CDR3 has 15 residues. V lost 3 bases to trimming and J lost 11 bases, with 22 bases between them. The CDR3 region is CASSQTTGTTGSYTF. The CDR3 nucleotides are TGTGCCAGCAGCCAGACAACAGGGACTACCGGGAGTTACACCTTC.

The V call is TRBV7-9, the J call TRBJ1-6; the D is unclear. The CDR3 has 15 residues. Germline lookup yields CDR1 SEHNR and CDR2 FQNEAQ (reference sequence). V shed 4 bases and J shed 7 bases, with 14 bases lying between them. CDR3 DNA: TGTGCCAGCAGCTCCGGCAACAGCTTGAATTCACCCCTCCACTTT. Protein: CASSSGNSLNSPLHF.

CDR3 bases: TGCGCCAGCAGCCAAGTACGCGGCCCCTACGAGCAGTACTTC. Amino acid sequence: CASSQVRGPYEQYF. The chain combines TRBV5-1 with TRBJ2-7; the D is unclear. V lost 4 bases and J lost 2, with 13 bases in between. Germline values: CDR1 SGHRS, CDR2 YFSETQ. The CDR3 consists of 14 residues. The variable domain in full, completed from reference TRBV5-1 and TRBJ2-7, reads KAGVTQTPRYLIKTRGQQVTLSCSPISGHRSVSWYQQTPGQGLQFLFEYFSETQRNKGNFPGRFSGRQFSNSRSEMNVSTLELGDSALYLCASSQVRGPYEQYFGPGTRLTVT.

This chain joins TRBV11-3 and TRBJ2-3; maybe TRBD2 (5 bases). Trimming removed 5 bases at V and 11 bases at J, with 14 bases between. Germline assignment: CDR1 SGHNT and CDR2 YENEEA. The CDR3 extends over 12 amino acids. The CDR3 nucleotides read TGTGCCAGCAGCCTCAACCCGGGGAGGCAGTATTTT. The encoded protein is CASSLNPGRQYF.

J is TRBJ2-7 and V is TRBV5-5; 8 positions agree with TRBD1. V was clipped by 6 bases and J by 2 bases; unmatched bases: 13. CDR3 length: 16 amino acids. From germline, CDR1 is SGHKS and CDR2 YYEKEE (reference sequence). The CDR3 protein is CASTYRSDRGPYEQYF. The CDR3 DNA sequence: TGTGCCAGCACTTACAGATCCGACAGGGGCCCCTACGAGCAGTACTTC.

The rearrangement joins TRBV27 to TRBJ2-3; possible D gene TRBD2, 5 bases. The CDR3 totals 15 residues. V was pared by 4 bases and J by 4 bases, with 15 bases between. Germline-derived CDR1 and CDR2 are MNHEY and SMNVEV (reference sequence). The CDR3 nucleotides read TGTGCCAGCAGTTCCCCGAGGGCCCGGGCAGATACGCAGTATTTT. This sequence encodes CASSSPRARADTQYF.

The chain has TRBV19 and TRBJ1-5; maybe TRBD1 (5 bases). The ends were cut back, 1 base at V and 8 bases at J, with 9 bases in the middle. Germline CDR1 reads LNHDA; CDR2 reads SQIVND (reference sequence). The CDR3 runs to 13 residues. The CDR3, as DNA: TGTGCCAGTAGTATAGTGGGGCCTAAGCCCCAGCATTTT. Translation: CASSIVGPKPQHF.

This chain uses TRBV6-7 with TRBJ1-2; unclear D gene. TRBV6-7 is an open reading frame whose function is uncertain. Trimming stripped 10 bases from V and 5 bases from J, with 17 bases between. This CDR3 has 13 amino acids. CDR3 DNA sequence: TGTGCCACGCGGAGAGGGAGGTGTTATGGCTACACCTTC. Its protein product is CATRRGRCYGYTF.

The chain couples TRBV4-3 to TRBJ2-5; 7 nucleotides agree with TRBD2. The CDR3 extends over 17 amino acids. Germline trimming cut 1 base from V and 5 bases from J; bases unmatched to any gene: 13. Germline loops: CDR1 LGHNA, CDR2 YSLEER. The CDR3 is CASSQAPQLAGGETQYF. CDR3 nucleotides: TGCGCCAGCAGCCAAGCCCCACAACTAGCCGGGGGGGAGACCCAGTACTTC.

V usage is TRBV5-6 and J usage is TRBJ1-1; D call uncertain. Germline V CDR1 and CDR2: SGHDT, YYEEEE. V was shortened by 4 bases and J by 1 base, with 2 bases between the two germline ends. The CDR3 is 11 residues long. CDR3 sequence (DNA): TGTGCCAGCAGCCGGAACACTGAAGCTTTCTTT. Translated: CASSRNTEAFF.

The chain recombines TRBV11-2 with TRBJ2-3, with 7 nucleotides matching TRBD1. Looked up from germline, CDR1 is SGHAT and CDR2 is FQNNGV. The CDR3 has 16 residues. V lost 4 bases to trimming and J lost 0 bases; unmatched junction nucleotides: 7. The CDR3 sequence is CASSSLQGLSTDTQYF. CDR3 coding DNA: TGTGCCAGCAGCTCCTTACAGGGGCTGAGCACAGATACGCAGTATTTT.

The chain uses TRBV7-9 and TRBJ2-2; 7 bases line up with TRBD1. This CDR3 contains 16 residues. CDR1 is SEHNR, CDR2 FQNEAQ, per germline (reference sequence). The V gene end was trimmed by 1 base and the J gene end by 3 bases; junction bases not matched to a gene: 5. CDR3 loop: CASSLGQGVYTGELFF. DNA for the CDR3: TGTGCCAGCAGCTTAGGGCAGGGGGTCTACACCGGGGAGCTGTTTTTT.

This clone has only one observation. V and J are TRBV5-1 and TRBJ1-1; 9 nucleotides agree with TRBD1. Trimming at V came to 3 bases and at J to 7 bases, leaving 7 bases not matched to a gene. Looked up from germline, CDR1 is SGHRS and CDR2 is YFSETQ. This CDR3 spans 14 amino acids. CDR3 amino acids: CASSSWDREDEAFF. Here the CDR3 DNA reads TGCGCCAGCAGCTCGTGGGACAGGGAAGATGAAGCTTTCTTT.

This chain joins TRBV6-1 and TRBJ2-5; 8 bases are shared with TRBD1. Germline CDR1 reads MNHNS; CDR2 reads SASEGT. The CDR3 runs to 15 residues. The junction had 6 bases not matched to a gene; V was cut back by 2 bases and J by 4 bases. The CDR3 protein is CASSEWTGLGETQYF. DNA of the CDR3: TGTGCCAGCAGTGAATGGACAGGGTTGGGAGAGACCCAGTACTTC.